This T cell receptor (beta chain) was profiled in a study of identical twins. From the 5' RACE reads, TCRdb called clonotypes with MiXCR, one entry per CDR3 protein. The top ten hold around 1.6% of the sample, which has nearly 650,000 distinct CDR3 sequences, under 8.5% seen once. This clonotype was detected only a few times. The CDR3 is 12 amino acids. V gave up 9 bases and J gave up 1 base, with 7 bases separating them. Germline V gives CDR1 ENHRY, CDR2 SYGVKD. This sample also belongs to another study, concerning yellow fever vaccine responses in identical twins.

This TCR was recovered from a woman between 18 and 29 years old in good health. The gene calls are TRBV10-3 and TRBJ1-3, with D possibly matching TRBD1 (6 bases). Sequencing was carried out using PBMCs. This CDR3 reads CAIQGSGNTIYF. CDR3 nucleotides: TGTGCCATACAGGGATCTGGAAACACCATATATTTT.